This section outlines one T cell receptor beta chain sequence together with its context. In the authors' methods: Reference gene primer amplification in the assay estimated nucleated cell counts. The protocol was immunoSEQ multiplex PCR, while the TCRdb copy is restricted to in-frame clones and leaves out a portion. V, J and clone size reflect that table, while D and trimming were determined from the DNA. This repertoire shows fewer than 80,000 clones, about 86% found once; its top ten account for about 5.7%. The data were taken from a study of blood T cell repertoires in COVID-19. Across the study: Sites in the United States, Italy and Spain provided acute and convalescent COVID-19 samples.

It was during active infection that Seattle patients were enrolled and then longitudinally followed. This CDR3 is built from 11 residues. The V end was cut by 5 bases, the J end by 5 bases, with 9 bases between. CDR1 DFQATT and CDR2 SNEGSKA come from the germline V gene (reference sequence). The sample comprised peripheral blood. The gene calls are TRBV20-1 and TRBJ1-2; no firm D call. This receptor was taken from an elderly man with COVID-19, enrolled during active disease. DNA for the CDR3: TGCAGTGCTCAGGCGGGATATGGCTACACCTTC. This gives the protein CSAQAGYGYTF.